Each of the 7 T cell receptor beta chains below was sequenced from the same sample in a study of T cell repertoires in cytomegalovirus infection. TCRdb itself ran the reads through MiXCR, one entry per CDR3 protein. The table shows approximately 750,000 distinct CDR3 sequences, with about a third occurring only once. Specimen: PBMCs. These receptors were taken from a human donor in good health (CMV status not recorded). Some clones in this sample may be carry-over from other donors' samples.

This clonotype was observed many times. V and J are TRBV7-2 and TRBJ1-2, with D perhaps TRBD1 (6 bases). The ends were cut back, 3 bases at V and 2 bases at J, with 16 bases in the middle. This CDR3 is built from 16 residues. The germline CDR1 and CDR2 sequences are SGHTA and FQGNSA. As DNA, the CDR3 is TGTGCCAGCAGCTTCCCCGGGGGGCGGCTCAACTATGGCTACACCTTC. It translates to CASSFPGGRLNYGYTF.

This clonotype was picked up many times. V is TRBV29-1 and J is TRBJ2-1; possible D gene TRBD2, 7 bases. Looked up from germline, CDR1 is SQVTM and CDR2 is ANQGSEA. The ends were cut back, 6 bases at V and 6 bases at J, with 18 bases in the middle. The CDR3 contains 14 residues. Here the CDR3 reads CSVGSGGAPNEQFF. In DNA, the CDR3 is TGCAGCGTGGGGTCGGGGGGCGCACCCAATGAGCAGTTCTTC.

About this clonotype itself: Because the CDR3 is missing its conserved closing phenylalanine or tryptophan, this is likely a read error. The chain couples TRBV10-2 to TRBJ2-7; D is perhaps TRBD1 (6 bases). V was shortened by 6 bases and J by 1 base, with 13 bases between the two germline ends. Germline V gene sequence: CDR1 WSHSY, CDR2 SAAADI. CDR3 length: 14 amino acids. Written as DNA, the CDR3 is TGCGCCAGCAGCCACACGGGACAATCCTACGAGCAGTACTTA. Amino acids: CASSHTGQSYEQYL.

This clonotype came up a few times. The chain uses TRBV28 and TRBJ2-5; 9 bases map to TRBD2. Germline lookup yields CDR1 MDHEN and CDR2 SYDVKM. Unmatched junction bases numbered 8, after V lost 6 bases and J lost 0 bases. The CDR3 has 16 residues. The chain's CDR3 is CASRPAGGANQETQYF. Here the CDR3 DNA reads TGTGCCAGCAGACCAGCGGGAGGAGCGAACCAAGAGACCCAGTACTTC. Full variable domain (outside the CDR3, taken from reference TRBV28 and TRBJ2-5): DVKVTQSSRYLVKRTGEKVFLECVQDMDHENMFWYRQDPGLGLRLIYFSYDVKMKEKGDIPEGYSVSREKKERFSLILESASTNQTSMYLCASRPAGGANQETQYFGPGTRLLVL.

This rearrangement joins TRBV6-2 or TRBV6-3 to TRBJ2-2; TRBD1 aligns across 9 bases. Germline CDR1 reads MNHEY; CDR2 reads SVGEGT. V gave up 6 bases and J gave up 7 bases; unmatched junction bases: 9. The CDR3 totals 15 residues. CDR3 in amino acids: CASRATTGGNGELFF. DNA for the CDR3: TGTGCCAGCAGGGCGACGACAGGGGGGAACGGGGAGCTGTTTTTT.

The chain links TRBV29-1 to TRBJ1-1; D remains ambiguous. Per the germline V gene, CDR1 is SQVTM and CDR2 is ANQGSEA. CDR3 size: 15 residues. V was cut by 3 bases and J by 0 bases, with 14 bases left in between. The CDR3 DNA is TGCAGCGTTGAGTGGTCGGGGTCCATGAACACTGAAGCTTTCTTT. This encodes CSVEWSGSMNTEAFF.

This clonotype was counted only a few times. The chain uses TRBV7-9 and TRBJ1-1, with 8 bases identical to TRBD1. Trimming took 5 bases from V and 5 from J; bases not matched to a gene: 7. The CDR3 is 14 residues long. Germline CDR1 reads SEHNR; CDR2 reads FQNEAQ (reference sequence). Here the CDR3 DNA reads TGTGCCAGCAGCAAACTTCAGGGGGCAACTGAAGCTTTCTTT. Translation gives CASSKLQGATEAFF.